This entry lists 19 T cell receptor beta chains sequenced from one sample in a study of shared clonotypes between healthy human individuals. The protocol was immunoSEQ multiplex PCR, while the TCRdb copy is restricted to in-frame clones and leaves out a portion. This table holds hundreds of thousands of clones, 60% to 85% found once. Sample: PBMCs. The source is a woman aged 40 to 50 in good health. Some clones in this sample may be carry-over from other donors' samples.

The chain is built from TRBV5-5 and TRBJ1-2; perhaps TRBD1 as D (5 bases). Trimming cost V 1 base and J 6 bases, with 13 bases left between them. This CDR3 contains 14 residues. The V gene's germline CDR1 is SGHKS and CDR2 YYEKEE (reference sequence). In nucleotides, the CDR3 is TGTGCCAGCAGCTTGTGGGGGTCCATGGATGGCTACACCTTC. Its protein product is CASSLWGSMDGYTF.

This rearrangement joins TRBV27 to TRBJ1-4, with D unresolved. The ends were cut back, 5 bases at V and 12 bases at J, with 10 bases in the middle. Germline V lookup: CDR1 MNHEY, CDR2 SMNVEV (reference sequence). CDR3 length: 11 amino acids. CDR3 protein: CASSTTAELFF. For the CDR3, the DNA is TGTGCCAGCAGTACAACCGCGGAACTGTTTTTT.

The chain has TRBV10-3 and TRBJ2-7; 10 bases are a match to TRBD1. CDR3 length: 18 residues. Trimming removed 8 bases from V and 1 base from J; junction bases left unmatched: 17. Per the germline V gene, CDR1 is ENHRY and CDR2 is SYGVKD. The CDR3 nucleotides are TGTGCCATCGGGCCGGGACAGGGGTCCCCAGGGAGATCCTACGAGCAGTACTTC. Protein product: CAIGPGQGSPGRSYEQYF.

This chain connects TRBV10-3 to TRBJ1-2; D is possibly TRBD1 (5 bases). Trimming cost V 7 bases and J 5 bases, with 11 bases left between them. The CDR3 length is 12 residues. Looked up from germline, CDR1 is ENHRY and CDR2 is SYGVKD. The CDR3 DNA sequence: TGTGCCATCAAGGGCAGGGCATATGGCTACACCTTC. It codes for CAIKGRAYGYTF.

The sample holds a few counts of this clone. This sequence is one base from a far larger clone and is likely a read error. This sequence joins TRBV25-1 and TRBJ2-2; 7 bases line up with TRBD1. Germline CDR1 and CDR2: MGHDK and SYGVNS. The CDR3 extends over 15 amino acids. The CDR3 loop reads CAGSEGAGGTGELFF. DNA for the CDR3: TGTGCCGGCAGTGAAGGGGCAGGGGGCACCGGGGAGCTGTTTTTT.

As to this clone: A read error may explain this, as a much larger clone is one base away. The V and J genes are TRBV29-1 and TRBJ1-2, with unresolved D. CDR1 and CDR2 from the germline V gene are SQVTM and ANQGSEA. Trimming took off 6 bases at V and 8 bases at J, with 13 bases between the two ends. CDR3 size: 11 residues. The CDR3 nucleotides read TGCAGCGTCCAAAGCAGAGAGGGCTACACCTTC. The encoded protein is CSVQSREGYTF.

V gene TRBV6-1 combines with J gene TRBJ2-5; TRBD2 matches 9 bases. The germline V gene encodes CDR1 MNHNS and CDR2 SASEGT. Trimming removed 2 bases from V and 6 bases from J; junction bases left unmatched: 10. The CDR3 runs 16 residues. DNA for the CDR3: TGTGCCAGCAGTGAAACGGGGCTAGCGGGACGGAAGACCCAGTACTTC. Residues: CASSETGLAGRKTQYF.

There are many counts of this clone. The V gene is TRBV5-4, the J gene TRBJ2-2, with a weak D call TRBD1 (5 bases). V was trimmed by 0 bases and J by 2 bases, leaving 11 bases between them. CDR1 is SGHNT and CDR2 is YYREEE in the germline V gene (reference sequence). This CDR3 has 16 residues. The CDR3 region has the DNA TGTGCCAGCAGCTTGGGCAGGGCCCTAAACACCGGGGAGCTGTTTTTT. Residues: CASSLGRALNTGELFF.

This rearrangement joins TRBV19 to TRBJ2-1; D is perhaps TRBD2 (5 bases). Trimming pared 5 bases from V and 0 bases from J, leaving 11 bases between. The germline V gene has CDR1 LNHDA and CDR2 SQIVND (reference sequence). The CDR3 has 15 residues. CDR3 amino acids: CASSPSGSSYNEQFF. DNA for the CDR3: TGTGCCAGTAGTCCCAGCGGAAGCTCCTACAATGAGCAGTTCTTC.

The chain carries TRBV5-4 and TRBJ2-1, with D possibly being TRBD2 (6 bases). The germline V gene has CDR1 SGHNT and CDR2 YYREEE (reference sequence). The CDR3 contains 15 residues. V lost 4 bases, J lost 7 bases, and 18 bases lay in between. CDR3 amino acids: CASSREKGGDNEQFF. The CDR3 DNA reads as TGTGCCAGCAGCCGCGAAAAAGGAGGGGATAATGAGCAGTTCTTC. Based on the CDR3 plus reference TRBV5-4 and TRBJ2-1, the full variable domain is ETGVTQSPTHLIKTRGQQVTLRCSSQSGHNTVSWYQQALGQGPQFIFQYYREEENGRGNFPPRFSGLQFPNYSSELNVNALELDDSALYLCASSREKGGDNEQFFGPGTRLTVL.

This clone has just one count. J is TRBJ2-7 and V is TRBV7-2; the match to TRBD2 covers 8 bases. Per the germline V gene, CDR1 is SGHTA and CDR2 is FQGNSA. This CDR3 contains 15 residues. J gave up 6 bases and V 5 bases, and 12 bases lay outside the gene matches. CDR3 DNA: TGTGCCAGCAGCCCGCCGGGACTAGAGGGCGGCGAGCAGTACTTC. Its protein product is CASSPPGLEGGEQYF.

The V gene is TRBV7-2, the J gene TRBJ2-2, with D possibly being TRBD1 or TRBD2 (5 bases each). Between the trimmed V and J ends, which lost 0 bases and 4 bases, there was a span of 9 bases. This CDR3 region has 15 residues. CDR1 is SGHTA and CDR2 is FQGNSA in the germline V gene. In nucleotides, the CDR3 is TGTGCCAGCAGCTTAGCGGCGAGGGGCACCGGGGAGCTGTTTTTT. This codes for CASSLAARGTGELFF.

V is TRBV5-8 and J is TRBJ1-2; no clear D gene. Per the germline V gene, CDR1 is SGHTS and CDR2 is YDEGEE. Trimming cost V 0 bases and J 3 bases, with 9 bases left between them. This CDR3 is built from 14 residues. CDR3 DNA sequence: TGTGCCAGCAGCTTGGAGGGTCAGCACTATGGCTACACCTTC. This encodes CASSLEGQHYGYTF.

This clone has a handful of counts. V usage is TRBV10-1 and J usage is TRBJ2-1, with 8 bases lining up with TRBD2. Germline V gene lookup returns CDR1 WNHNN and CDR2 SYGVQD (reference sequence). V shed 2 bases and J 3 bases; nucleotides not matched to a gene: 15. This CDR3 has 19 residues. The CDR3 sequence: CASSERRPSAGVDYNEQFF. The CDR3 coding sequence is TGCGCCAGCAGTGAGAGGCGCCCCTCAGCGGGAGTCGACTACAATGAGCAGTTCTTC.

As to this clone: This CDR3 is also generated by other DNA sequences in the sample. In DNA, the CDR3 is TGTGCCAGCTCACCACCGAGCGTGAACACCGGGGAGCTGTTTTTT. Translation gives CASSPPSVNTGELFF. V and J are TRBV18 and TRBJ2-2; D gene uncertain. Germline assignment: CDR1 KGHSH and CDR2 LQKENI. V was cut by 0 bases and J by 1 base, with 6 bases left in between. The CDR3 has 15 residues.

This chain connects TRBV29-1 to TRBJ2-1; a possible D gene is TRBD1 (6 bases). The CDR3 loop spans 12 amino acids. V was shortened by 5 bases and J by 9 bases, with 14 bases between the two germline ends. CDR1 and CDR2 from the germline V gene are SQVTM and ANQGSEA. CDR3 sequence: CSVRQERGEQFF. The CDR3 DNA sequence: TGCAGCGTTAGACAGGAAAGAGGTGAGCAGTTCTTC.

The V gene is TRBV7-8, the J gene TRBJ1-1; a weak D match, TRBD1 (5 bases). Germline values: CDR1 SGHVS, CDR2 FQNEAQ. The CDR3 contains 16 residues. V gave up 4 bases and J gave up 3 bases, with 18 bases separating them. The CDR3 is CASSSLGVGVDTEAFF. Here the CDR3 DNA reads TGTGCCAGCAGCTCGTTGGGGGTCGGGGTGGACACTGAAGCTTTCTTT.

The chain recombines TRBV9 with TRBJ2-2; D is perhaps TRBD2 (6 bases). The germline gives CDR1 SGDLS, CDR2 YYNGEE. V lost 5 bases and J lost 2, with 7 bases in between. The length of the CDR3 is 13 residues. The CDR3 protein is CASRGLNTGELFF. In nucleotides, the CDR3 is TGTGCCAGCAGGGGACTCAACACCGGGGAGCTGTTTTTT.

The rearrangement uses TRBV11-1 and TRBJ2-7, with TRBD1 matching over 9 bases. This CDR3 has 15 amino acids. Germline trimming cut 5 bases from V and 3 bases from J; bases unmatched to any gene: 8. Germline V gene data show CDR1 as SGHAT and CDR2 as FQDESV (reference sequence). CDR3 in amino acids: CASSARQGGIYEQYF. In DNA form, the CDR3 reads TGTGCCAGCAGCGCCCGACAGGGGGGTATCTACGAGCAGTACTTC.